One and the same sample provided the 27 T cell receptor beta chains below, sequenced in a study of cytomegalovirus exposure and HLA in healthy donors. Researchers ran the PCR with 60 Vbeta and 13 Jbeta primers. Assay: immunoSEQ multiplex PCR; the TCRdb copy retains only in-frame clones and omits some. The sample records some 120,000 clones, 70% to 80% being singletons. The specimen sequenced was PBMCs. The receptors derive from a female donor in good health and CMV-seronegative.

The V call is TRBV13, the J call TRBJ2-7, with 10 bases identical to TRBD1. V gave up 3 bases and J gave up 5 bases; unmatched junction bases: 10. The germline V gene has CDR1 PRHDT and CDR2 FYEKMQ (reference sequence). The CDR3 spans 16 residues. CDR3 amino acids: CASSFWGDRGTHEQYF. The CDR3 DNA is TGTGCCAGCAGCTTCTGGGGGGACAGGGGTACCCACGAGCAGTACTTC.

This sequence joins TRBV10-1 and TRBJ1-1; TRBD1 aligns across 7 bases. The J segment lost 4 bases and the V segment lost 5 bases, leaving 10 bases of the junction unmatched. From germline, CDR1 is WNHNN and CDR2 SYGVQD (reference sequence). The CDR3 covers 15 residues. CDR3 DNA: TGCGCCAGCAGTCCTCAATACAGGGGACCCACTGAAGCTTTCTTT. Its translation: CASSPQYRGPTEAFF.

This clone was seen just once. The V and J genes are TRBV7-8 and TRBJ2-3; the match to TRBD2 covers 11 bases. V lost 1 base to trimming and J lost 1 base; unmatched junction nucleotides: 4. CDR1 and CDR2 (germline): SGHVS, FQNEAQ. CDR3 size: 17 residues. The CDR3 here is CASSLGLAGGGTDTQYF. The CDR3 coding sequence is TGTGCCAGCAGCTTAGGTCTAGCGGGGGGTGGCACAGATACGCAGTATTTT.

This clone was recorded a few times. This chain connects TRBV5-1 to TRBJ2-1; TRBD1 might be the D (5 bases). The CDR3 runs 15 residues. Germline V gene lookup returns CDR1 SGHRS and CDR2 YFSETQ. V lost 0 bases and J lost 0, with 7 bases in between. CDR3 nucleotides: TGCGCCAGCAGCTTGGGACAGAGCTCCTACAATGAGCAGTTCTTC. It yields the protein CASSLGQSSYNEQFF.

The chain combines TRBV15 with TRBJ2-1; 7 nucleotides line up with TRBD1. Trimming at V came to 1 base and at J to 4 bases, leaving 4 bases not matched to a gene. Per the germline V gene, CDR1 is LNHNV and CDR2 is YYDKDF (reference sequence). The CDR3 runs 15 residues. The CDR3 region is CATSRVGTVYNEQFF. CDR3 nucleotides: TGTGCCACCAGCAGAGTTGGGACAGTTTACAATGAGCAGTTCTTC.

Regarding this clone: A read error may produce the germline difference seen at one junction end. This chain uses TRBV7-7 with TRBJ2-3; the D is unclear. Germline values: CDR1 SSHAT, CDR2 FNYEAQ (reference sequence). The CDR3 is 13 residues long. CDR3 sequence: CASSLDRADTQYF. The CDR3 DNA reads as TGTGCTAGCAGCTTAGATCGGGCAGATACGCAGTATTTT.

In this sample, this clone turned up many times. The chain employs TRBV6-1 and TRBJ1-1; D is perhaps TRBD1 (6 bases). Germline-derived CDR1 and CDR2 are MNHNS and SASEGT. This CDR3 has 14 residues. Trimming cost V 6 bases and J 1 base, with 12 bases left between them. The CDR3 here is CASRSQGWNTEAFF. The CDR3 nucleotides read TGTGCCAGCAGATCTCAGGGGTGGAACACTGAAGCTTTCTTT.

This chain links TRBV6-1 with TRBJ1-1; D not certain. The V and J ends lost 5 bases and 6 bases respectively, with 13 bases between them. The germline V gene encodes CDR1 MNHNS and CDR2 SASEGT. The CDR3 loop spans 13 amino acids. The CDR3 spells CASSQQVNAEAFF. The CDR3 coding sequence is TGTGCCAGCAGTCAACAAGTCAACGCTGAAGCTTTCTTT.

The rearrangement links TRBV5-6 to TRBJ2-7; D possibly corresponds to TRBD1 (6 bases). Germline loops: CDR1 SGHDT, CDR2 YYEEEE. This CDR3 comprises 11 residues. V gave up 4 bases and J gave up 7 bases, with 9 bases separating them. In nucleotides, the CDR3 is TGTGCCAGCAGCCACGGACAGGAGCAGTACTTC. The encoded protein is CASSHGQEQYF.

The CDR3 reads CSVELGQGSYEQYF. CDR3 nucleotides: TGCAGCGTTGAATTGGGACAGGGGTCCTACGAGCAGTACTTC. This rearrangement joins TRBV29-1 to TRBJ2-7; 10 bases line up with TRBD1. The V gene end was trimmed by 2 bases and the J gene end by 1 base; junction bases not matched to a gene: 2. Germline V gene data show CDR1 as SQVTM and CDR2 as ANQGSEA. The CDR3 loop spans 14 amino acids.

This sequence joins TRBV5-4 and TRBJ2-7; the D gene is possibly TRBD2 (6 bases). Germline V lookup: CDR1 SGHNT, CDR2 YYREEE (reference sequence). Trimming removed 1 base from V and 2 bases from J, with 22 bases in between. CDR3 length: 18 residues. CDR3: CASSLKREAAHLTYEQYF. Here the CDR3 DNA reads TGTGCCAGCAGCTTGAAGAGGGAGGCGGCCCACCTAACCTACGAGCAGTACTTC.

This chain connects TRBV5-1 to TRBJ2-1; D possibly corresponds to TRBD1 (5 bases). This CDR3 has 16 amino acids. The germline gives CDR1 SGHRS, CDR2 YFSETQ. The V and J ends lost 2 bases and 4 bases respectively, with 16 bases between them. The CDR3 region has the DNA TGCGCCAGCAGCTTTCTACAGGCCACCCCTTACAATGAGCAGTTCTTC. Translated, it gives CASSFLQATPYNEQFF. Full variable domain (missing parts from reference TRBV5-1 and TRBJ2-1): KAGVTQTPRYLIKTRGQQVTLSCSPISGHRSVSWYQQTPGQGLQFLFEYFSETQRNKGNFPGRFSGRQFSNSRSEMNVSTLELGDSALYLCASSFLQATPYNEQFFGPGTRLTVL.

The CDR3 bases are TGTGCCAGCAGCTCGGGGGTGAACACTGAAGCTTTCTTT. Translated: CASSSGVNTEAFF. The chain employs TRBV7-8 and TRBJ1-1, with D possibly TRBD1 on 5 matching bases. Germline V gene data show CDR1 as SGHVS and CDR2 as FQNEAQ. The CDR3 spans 13 residues. The germline V and J ends were trimmed by 4 bases and 0 bases, with 6 bases remaining between them. Using reference TRBV7-8 and TRBJ1-1 for the parts outside the CDR3, the full variable domain is GAGVSQSPRYKVAKRGQDVALRCDPISGHVSLFWYQQALGQGPEFLTYFQNEAQLDKSGLPSDRFFAERPEGSVSTLKIQRTQQEDSAVYLCASSSGVNTEAFFGQGTRLTVV.

This sequence joins TRBV5-6 and TRBJ2-4, with D unclear. V shed 4 bases and J shed 4 bases, with 15 bases lying between them. Germline loops: CDR1 SGHDT, CDR2 YYEEEE. CDR3 size: 15 residues. CDR3 DNA: TGTGCCAGCAGCGGTCAGGCAGTATCAAAAAACATTCAGTACTTC. Amino acid sequence: CASSGQAVSKNIQYF.

J is TRBJ2-7 and V is TRBV5-1; 7 nucleotides align to TRBD1. The CDR3 loop spans 19 amino acids. The J segment lost 4 bases and the V segment lost 0 bases, leaving 19 bases of the junction unmatched. Germline CDR1 is SGHRS and CDR2 is YFSETQ. The CDR3 nucleotides are TGCGCCAGCAGCTTGGGCTACGACAGGGTAAGTATGCTATGGTACGAGCAGTACTTC. Its protein is CASSLGYDRVSMLWYEQYF.

CDR3 in DNA: TGTGCCAGCAGTTACTCGTCTTCTTACACCTATGGCTACACCTTC. Residues: CASSYSSSYTYGYTF. This chain joins TRBV6-5 and TRBJ1-2; D is undetermined. The CDR3 consists of 15 residues. V was trimmed by 0 bases and J by 4 bases, leaving 12 bases between them. CDR1 MNHEY and CDR2 SVGAGI come from the germline V gene.

This rearrangement joins TRBV29-1 to TRBJ1-2; TRBD1 is a possible D gene (6 bases). CDR1 is SQVTM and CDR2 is ANQGSEA in the germline V gene. The CDR3 runs to 13 residues. V gave up 8 bases and J gave up 3 bases, with 16 bases separating them. The CDR3 loop reads CSTGTRNDYGYTF. In nucleotides, the CDR3 is TGCAGCACCGGGACACGGAACGACTATGGCTACACCTTC.

This clone has a single count. The DNA of the CDR3 is TGCGCCAGCAGCCAAGATCGGGCTAGCGGGGCGATTAGCTCCTACAATGAGCAGTTCTTC. This sequence encodes CASSQDRASGAISSYNEQFF. The chain recombines TRBV4-3 with TRBJ2-1, with TRBD2 matching over 9 bases. CDR3 length: 20 residues. Per germline, CDR1 LGHNA and CDR2 YSLEER. J gave up 0 bases and V 0 bases, and 12 bases lay outside the gene matches.

This sequence joins TRBV19 and TRBJ2-7; TRBD1 matches at 8 bases. The length of the CDR3 is 13 residues. V was clipped by 8 bases and J by 5 bases; unmatched bases: 8. Per germline, CDR1 LNHDA and CDR2 SQIVND (reference sequence). CDR3 coding DNA: TGTGCCAGTGATAGACAGGGGTCCCACGAGCAGTACTTC. Its translation is CASDRQGSHEQYF.

The DNA for the CDR3 is TGTGCCAGCAGCGTCTTAGCTGGCAATCAGCCCCAGCATTTT. As protein: CASSVLAGNQPQHF. V gene TRBV7-2 combines with J gene TRBJ1-5; D unresolved. The CDR3 consists of 14 residues. The V end lost 5 bases, the J end lost 2 bases, and 10 bases lay between the germline ends. Per germline, CDR1 SGHTA and CDR2 FQGNSA.

This clone was observed once. The chain recombines TRBV4-2 with TRBJ2-3; D not resolved. The CDR3 consists of 11 residues. Germline V gene lookup returns CDR1 LGHNA and CDR2 YNFKEQ. The ends were cut back, 5 bases at V and 5 bases at J, with 5 bases in the middle. This CDR3 is CASSSRDTQYF. CDR3 sequence (DNA): TGTGCCAGCAGCTCTCGAGATACGCAGTATTTT.

This clone appeared a few times. The J gene is TRBJ1-1, the V gene TRBV29-1; 11 nucleotides line up with TRBD1. Germline V gives CDR1 SQVTM, CDR2 ANQGSEA. V lost 6 bases to trimming and J lost 0 bases; unmatched junction nucleotides: 9. The CDR3 is made up of 16 amino acids. CDR3 amino acids: CSVEDRGRGMNTEAFF. In DNA, the CDR3 is TGCAGCGTGGAGGACAGGGGGCGTGGAATGAACACTGAAGCTTTCTTT.

The CDR3 DNA follows: TGTGCCAGCAGTGAACTAAGCGGGGGGGCCTATCGCGAGCAGTACTTC. Protein: CASSELSGGAYREQYF. The chain combines TRBV2 with TRBJ2-7, with 10 positions matching TRBD2. The CDR3 covers 16 residues. With 2 bases clipped from V and 6 bases from J, the junction kept 10 bases outside the gene matches. Germline CDR1 SNHLY, CDR2 FYNNEI.

The CDR3 nucleotides are TGTGCCAGCAGCACAGGGACAGGCTCCTACGAGCAGTACTTC. Encoded protein: CASSTGTGSYEQYF. This sequence joins TRBV7-8 and TRBJ2-7; 8 positions match TRBD1. The CDR3 spans 14 residues. Germline V gene data show CDR1 as SGHVS and CDR2 as FQNEAQ. V trimming: 5 bases; J trimming: 0 bases; junction bases outside the gene matches: 3.

V usage is TRBV7-6 and J usage is TRBJ2-3, with 9 positions matching TRBD1. Germline lookup yields CDR1 SGHVS and CDR2 FNYEAQ. This CDR3 has 15 amino acids. V trimming: 4 bases; J trimming: 4 bases; junction bases outside the gene matches: 6. In nucleotides, the CDR3 is TGTGCCAGCAGCTCGGGACAGGGTCTTCCAGATACGCAGTATTTT. Protein product: CASSSGQGLPDTQYF.

The V and J genes are TRBV9 and TRBJ1-3; possibly TRBD1 for D (6 bases). Germline V lookup: CDR1 SGDLS, CDR2 YYNGEE. The CDR3 covers 18 residues. Trimming took 0 bases from V and 3 from J, leaving 19 bases between them. This CDR3 reads CASSVEGGGLTYGNTIYF. CDR3 coding DNA: TGTGCCAGCAGCGTAGAGGGGGGGGGACTTACCTATGGAAACACCATATATTTT.

The rearrangement links TRBV12-5 to TRBJ2-2; the match to TRBD1 covers 7 bases. The V and J ends lost 4 bases and 3 bases, in that order; junction bases with no gene match: 8. The CDR3 length is 16 residues. Germline V gene data show CDR1 as LGHNT and CDR2 as FRNRAP. The CDR3 loop is CASGSPAGGYTGELFF. The CDR3 nucleotides are TGTGCTAGTGGTTCACCGGCAGGGGGATACACCGGGGAGCTGTTTTTT.